This is a list of T cell receptor beta chains from one sample in a study of blood T cell repertoires in COVID-19. Produced via immunoSEQ multiplex PCR; TCRdb's table is partial and in-frame only. Of around 80,000 clones in the sample, approximately 82% were seen once. The sample comprised peripheral blood. The source is a man in his sixties with acute or convalescent COVID-19. The CDR3 runs from the conserved cysteine through the conserved F or W.

v_call cdr3_aa
TRBV18 CASSVGQGRNNEQFF
TRBV27 CASRPGGSYNSPLHF
TRBV5-5 CASSLGTEPPLHF
TRBV4-3 CASSQETGRNTEAFF
TRBV25-1 CASSESDYLQETQYF
TRBV15 CATSPTGEPGWRNNYEQYF
TRBV30 CAWSAQGGNQPQHF
TRBV5-6 CASTAGLAGGGTGELFF
TRBV7-2 CASSQGAQGLGSPLHF
TRBV28 CASSNRGLSAEKLFF
TRBV19 CASSDYLNTEAFF
TRBV30 CAWNRLETGELFF
TRBV25-1 CASSSDMAGTWTEAFF
TRBV11-2 CARAGTSGPRTDTQYF
TRBV24-1 CATSERTGDGYTF
TRBV3-1/TRBV3-2 CASSPRTGTYNEQFF
TRBV9 CASSVAGVGDTQYF
TRBV3-1/TRBV3-2 CASSQDLSQPQHF
TRBV6-5 CASSTGTGAYEQFF
TRBV4-1 CASSQDLRLAGGFSYEQYF